The 31 T cell receptor beta chains listed next were all sequenced from one sample in a study of radiation and T cells in renal cell carcinoma. Time point meaning: baseline pretreatment blood. As for treatment: 15 Gy SBRT to primary tumor, nephrectomy 4 weeks later. The assay was immunoSEQ multiplex PCR, and TCRdb's table has in-frame clones only and misses some. The sample records approximately 110,000 clones, roughly four fifths being singletons. Sequenced material: blood, taken from a patient whose treatment included radiotherapy and nephrectomy. All receptors derive from a woman aged 55 to 70 with renal cell carcinoma.

The V and J genes are TRBV15 and TRBJ1-3; D call uncertain. The germline V gene encodes CDR1 LNHNV and CDR2 YYDKDF (reference sequence). The CDR3 extends over 16 amino acids. V was shortened by 4 bases and J by 0 bases, with 13 bases between the two germline ends. CDR3 in amino acids: CATSIWSGVSGNTIYF. The DNA of the CDR3 is TGTGCCACCAGCATTTGGTCGGGTGTCTCTGGAAACACCATATATTTT.

V gene TRBV19 combines with J gene TRBJ1-1, with TRBD1 identical over 11 bases. The CDR3 has 16 residues. V shed 4 bases and J 1 base; nucleotides not matched to a gene: 5. Germline V lookup: CDR1 LNHDA, CDR2 SQIVND (reference sequence). CDR3: CASSTRTGGRNTEAFF. For the CDR3, the DNA is TGTGCCAGTAGTACCCGGACAGGGGGCCGGAACACTGAAGCTTTCTTT.

The V call is TRBV13, the J call TRBJ2-5; D uncertain. CDR1 PRHDT and CDR2 FYEKMQ come from the germline V gene (reference sequence). This CDR3 is built from 14 residues. V gave up 2 bases and J gave up 2 bases, with 9 bases separating them. The CDR3 DNA follows: TGTGCCAGCAGCTTATCGAGCGTGCAAGAGACCCAGTACTTC. Its protein is CASSLSSVQETQYF.

The CDR3 coding sequence is TGTGCCAGCAGTTCCCTCTACGAGCAGTACTTC. It yields the protein CASSSLYEQYF. The chain couples TRBV6-1 to TRBJ2-7; D unresolved. CDR1 is MNHNS and CDR2 is SASEGT in the germline V gene. The CDR3 length is 11 residues. The V gene lost 5 bases and the J gene lost 3 bases, with 5 bases spanning the gap.

This clone was seen just once. The chain employs TRBV19 and TRBJ1-2; D not resolved. CDR1 LNHDA and CDR2 SQIVND come from the germline V gene (reference sequence). This CDR3 has 11 amino acids. Trimming stripped 1 base from V and 8 bases from J, with 5 bases between. CDR3 residues: CASSIGQGYTF. The CDR3 nucleotides are TGTGCCAGTAGTATAGGGCAAGGCTACACCTTC.

Regarding this clone: One junction end does not reproduce the germline sequence, and a read error may be involved. The chain uses TRBV5-1 and TRBJ1-2, with D maybe TRBD1 (6 bases). Per the germline V gene, CDR1 is SGHRS and CDR2 is YFSETQ. This CDR3 spans 14 amino acids. The CDR3 DNA reads TGTGCCAGCAGCTTTGGGCAGGGGAAGGGAGGCTACACCTTC. This encodes CASSFGQGKGGYTF.

The chain employs TRBV12-1 and TRBJ2-5; TRBD2, the D gene given by the table, was not confirmed from the DNA. TRBV12-1 is shown as a pseudogene. The CDR3 loop spans 14 amino acids. CDR3 sequence (DNA): TGTGCCAGCAGCATGAGCGGGGTCCAAGAGACCCAGTACTTC. Translation: CASSMSGVQETQYF.

V gene TRBV14 combines with J gene TRBJ2-1, with D hard to call. CDR3 length: 14 residues. The germline V gene encodes CDR1 SGHDN and CDR2 FVKESK. Trimming pared 0 bases from V and 7 bases from J, leaving 10 bases between. DNA for the CDR3: TGTGCCAGCAGCCAAGACGGGTCGTGGAATGAGCAGTTCTTC. Its protein is CASSQDGSWNEQFF.

The gene calls are TRBV19 and TRBJ2-5; D is perhaps TRBD2 (5 bases). Per germline, CDR1 LNHDA and CDR2 SQIVND (reference sequence). This CDR3 region has 16 residues. V lost 4 bases, J lost 2 bases, and 17 bases lay in between. For the CDR3, the DNA is TGTGCCAGTAGTAAATCCGGACTTGCTACTCAAGAGACCCAGTACTTC. Its translation is CASSKSGLATQETQYF.

This chain links TRBV11-2 with TRBJ1-4; 7 positions agree with TRBD1. Trimming cost V 4 bases and J 6 bases; bases outside gene matches: 11. Germline V gene sequence: CDR1 SGHAT, CDR2 FQNNGV. CDR3 length: 16 amino acids. The CDR3 DNA sequence: TGTGCCAGCAGCTCCTGGGGGGGAGGGGGCGATGAAAAACTGTTTTTT. Amino acids: CASSSWGGGGDEKLFF.

The chain joins TRBV14 to TRBJ2-7, with D possibly matching TRBD2 (5 bases). The CDR3 runs to 13 residues. V was cut by 6 bases and J by 0 bases, with 9 bases left in between. Per the germline V gene, CDR1 is SGHDN and CDR2 is FVKESK. DNA of the CDR3: TGTGCCAGCAGGCCCGGGGACTCCTACGAGCAGTACTTC. Protein: CASRPGDSYEQYF.

Here the CDR3 reads CASRTSVETQYF. DNA for the CDR3: TGTGCCAGCAGGACTAGCGTAGAGACCCAGTACTTC. The chain uses TRBV6-6 and TRBJ2-5; TRBD2 agrees at 8 bases. CDR3 length: 12 amino acids. Germline V CDR1 and CDR2: MNHNY, SVGAGI (reference sequence). V lost 6 bases to trimming and J lost 4 bases; unmatched junction nucleotides: 1.

The chain recombines TRBV19 with TRBJ1-5, with D maybe TRBD1 (5 bases). V lost 1 base and J lost 4, with 20 bases in between. The V gene's germline CDR1 is LNHDA and CDR2 SQIVND (reference sequence). The CDR3 runs 18 residues. The CDR3 sequence is CASSIGQGRGLRNQPQHF. The CDR3 coding sequence is TGTGCCAGTAGTATAGGCCAGGGCCGTGGTTTACGGAATCAGCCCCAGCATTTT.

The chain links TRBV4-1 to TRBJ1-4; D uncertain. Germline lookup yields CDR1 MGHRA and CDR2 YSYEKL. This CDR3 spans 15 amino acids. Trimming cost V 0 bases and J 8 bases, with 13 bases left between them. As DNA, the CDR3 is TGCGCCAGCAGCCAAGAGGAAACTCGCCCGGAAAAACTGTTTTTT. Protein product: CASSQEETRPEKLFF.

In its sample, this clone was seen once. The J gene is TRBJ2-4, the V gene TRBV27; possible D gene TRBD1, 7 bases. Germline lookup yields CDR1 MNHEY and CDR2 SMNVEV (reference sequence). V lost 4 bases to trimming and J lost 11 bases, with 18 bases between them. The CDR3 sequence is 14 residues long. CDR3 amino acids: CASSSQGGEGVQYF. CDR3 nucleotide sequence: TGTGCCAGCAGTTCCCAGGGGGGCGAGGGGGTTCAGTACTTC.

J is TRBJ1-2 and V is TRBV4-3, with 7 nucleotides matching TRBD1. The CDR3 runs 15 residues. Trimming removed 7 bases from V and 1 base from J; junction bases left unmatched: 9. Germline V gives CDR1 LGHNA, CDR2 YSLEER. CDR3 bases: TGCGCCAGCACCCGCGACAGGGCGAATAACTATGGCTACACCTTC. It codes for CASTRDRANNYGYTF.

The chain employs TRBV4-1 and TRBJ2-7, with 11 bases that match TRBD2. The CDR3 contains 15 residues. Germline loops: CDR1 MGHRA, CDR2 YSYEKL. The V gene end was trimmed by 5 bases and the J gene end by 1 base; junction bases not matched to a gene: 4. CDR3 bases: TGCGCCAGCAGCTCAGGGACTAGCGGATCCTACGAGCAGTACTTC. Translated: CASSSGTSGSYEQYF.

The chain joins TRBV6-5 to TRBJ1-1, with 9 nucleotides matching TRBD1. This CDR3 contains 15 residues. Trimming cost V 0 bases and J 5 bases; bases outside gene matches: 4. Germline-derived CDR1 and CDR2 are MNHEY and SVGAGI. The CDR3 DNA follows: TGTGCCAGCAGTTACTCGGGGACAGGGTCTACTGAAGCTTTCTTT. Its protein is CASSYSGTGSTEAFF.

The rearrangement uses TRBV2 and TRBJ2-7, with TRBD1 matching over 12 bases. Germline assignment: CDR1 SNHLY and CDR2 FYNNEI. The CDR3 consists of 14 residues. V gave up 5 bases and J gave up 5 bases; unmatched junction bases: 4. This chain's CDR3 is CASSWDRGRDEQYF. The DNA for the CDR3 is TGTGCCAGCAGTTGGGACAGGGGGCGGGACGAGCAGTACTTC.

The genes are TRBV6-4 and TRBJ2-2; D is unclear. The CDR3 is made up of 14 amino acids. Trimming removed 0 bases from V and 7 bases from J, with 9 bases in between. CDR1 and CDR2 (germline): MRHNA, SNTAGT. CDR3 DNA: TGTGCCAGCAGTGACTCGGTGAAGGGCGGGGAGCTGTTTTTT. It codes for CASSDSVKGGELFF.

J is TRBJ2-7 and V is TRBV29-1; 11 bases are shared with TRBD2. The germline V gene encodes CDR1 SQVTM and CDR2 ANQGSEA. The CDR3 has 13 amino acids. The V and J ends lost 2 bases and 4 bases, in that order; junction bases with no gene match: 1. The CDR3 nucleotides read TGCAGCGTTGAATCTAGCGGGAGGTACGAGCAGTACTTC. Its translation: CSVESSGRYEQYF.

The chain combines TRBV2 with TRBJ2-3, with TRBD1 matching over 9 bases. Trimming removed 6 bases from V and 7 bases from J; junction bases left unmatched: 11. Germline assignment: CDR1 SNHLY and CDR2 FYNNEI. The CDR3 loop spans 15 amino acids. The CDR3 region is CASSTDRGPTNTQYF. CDR3 coding DNA: TGTGCCAGCAGCACGGACAGGGGCCCCACGAATACGCAGTATTTT.

The chain has TRBV7-9 and TRBJ1-2, with 9 positions matching TRBD1. The CDR3 totals 15 residues. Per germline, CDR1 SEHNR and CDR2 FQNEAQ (reference sequence). Trimming at V came to 5 bases and at J to 5 bases, leaving 9 bases not matched to a gene. The CDR3 DNA reads as TGTGCCAGCAGCCCCTCCCCCGGGACAGGGTATGGCTACACCTTC. Its translation is CASSPSPGTGYGYTF.

This chain connects TRBV21-1 to TRBJ1-5; TRBD1, the D gene given by the table, was not confirmed from the DNA. TRBV21-1 is recorded as a pseudogene. CDR3 length equals 21 residues. Here the CDR3 reads CASSLFTDQGGGQGADQPQHF. The CDR3 region has the DNA TGTGCCAGCAGCCTATTCACCGACCAGGGGGGAGGACAGGGGGCGGATCAGCCCCAGCATTTT.

V gene TRBV10-3 combines with J gene TRBJ1-5, with D tentatively TRBD1 (5 bases). V gave up 6 bases and J gave up 4 bases, with 16 bases separating them. CDR3 size: 15 residues. In germline, CDR1 is ENHRY, CDR2 SYGVKD. CDR3 residues: CAIRDSGDHNQPQHF. The CDR3 DNA sequence: TGTGCCATCAGAGACAGCGGCGACCATAATCAGCCCCAGCATTTT.

This chain links TRBV30 with TRBJ1-2, with D possibly matching TRBD1 (6 bases). The length of the CDR3 is 12 residues. Germline V lookup: CDR1 GTSNPN, CDR2 SVGIG (reference sequence). The V end was cut by 8 bases, the J end by 2 bases, with 12 bases between. CDR3 sequence (DNA): TGTGCCGGAGGGAGGGGGAACTATGGCTACACCTTC. This gives the protein CAGGRGNYGYTF.

The CDR3 DNA reads TGTGCCAGCAAGGGAAGGGGGCGCGGCACCGGGGAGCTGTTTTTT. Its translation: CASKGRGRGTGELFF. The genes are TRBV6-5 and TRBJ2-2, with 7 nucleotides matching TRBD1. Germline V lookup: CDR1 MNHEY, CDR2 SVGAGI. V lost 7 bases to trimming and J lost 4 bases; unmatched junction nucleotides: 9. CDR3 length: 15 residues.

The chain has TRBV20-1 and TRBJ1-1, with no clear D. CDR1 DFQATT and CDR2 SNEGSKA come from the germline V gene (reference sequence). This CDR3 comprises 11 residues. Trimming stripped 3 bases from V and 14 bases from J, with 16 bases between. The CDR3 DNA sequence: TGCAGTGCTAGTGGGCCCACCCGGTGGTTCTTT. Amino acids: CSASGPTRWFF.

This chain connects TRBV28 to TRBJ2-3, with 9 bases aligning to TRBD2. CDR3 length: 15 residues. Germline V gives CDR1 MDHEN, CDR2 SYDVKM. Unmatched junction bases numbered 7, after V lost 6 bases and J lost 3 bases. The CDR3 sequence: CASSLSGSITDTQYF. The CDR3 DNA reads as TGTGCCAGCAGCCTTAGCGGGAGTATAACAGATACGCAGTATTTT.

The rearrangement uses TRBV15 and TRBJ2-1; 8 bases fit TRBD2. Germline-derived CDR1 and CDR2 are LNHNV and YYDKDF (reference sequence). The J segment lost 2 bases and the V segment lost 8 bases, leaving 11 bases of the junction unmatched. The CDR3 spans 16 residues. The CDR3 nucleotides read TGTGCCACCGGCTCAGGACTAGCCGGCGCCTACAATGAGCAGTTCTTC. It encodes CATGSGLAGAYNEQFF.

The chain carries TRBV11-2 and TRBJ2-7, with D unresolved. V was pared by 1 base and J by 4 bases, with 11 bases between. There are 14 residues in the CDR3. Per germline, CDR1 SGHAT and CDR2 FQNNGV. CDR3 DNA: TGTGCCAGCAGCTTAGTCAGAGGTGATTACGAGCAGTACTTC. Amino acid sequence: CASSLVRGDYEQYF.